Listed here are 26 T cell receptor beta chains from one sample, sequenced in a study of blood T cell repertoires in COVID-19. The repertoire was sequenced with immunoSEQ multiplex PCR; TCRdb's copy has only in-frame clones and lacks some. This table has fewer than 150,000 clones, around 85% appearing once. The sequenced material came from peripheral blood. These receptors were taken from a woman aged 50 to 60 who had recovered from COVID-19.

The rearrangement joins TRBV29-1 to TRBJ1-2; 8 bases fit TRBD1. Looked up from germline, CDR1 is SQVTM and CDR2 is ANQGSEA. This CDR3 is 14 amino acids long. J gave up 4 bases and V 5 bases, and 9 bases lay outside the gene matches. CDR3 region: CSVLGQGRTYGYTF. The CDR3 bases are TGCAGCGTTCTTGGACAGGGCCGTACCTATGGCTACACCTTC. The full variable domain, completed using reference TRBV29-1 and TRBJ1-2, is SAVISQKPSRDICQRGTSLTIQCQVDSQVTMMFWYRQQPGQSLTLIATANQGSEATYESGFVIDKFPISRPNLTFSTLTVSNMSPEDSSIYLCSVLGQGRTYGYTFGSGTRLTVV.

The V and J genes are TRBV12-5 and TRBJ2-1; TRBD2 matches 9 bases. In germline, CDR1 is LGHNT, CDR2 FRNRAP. The CDR3 is 17 amino acids. Trimming at V came to 6 bases and at J to 3 bases, leaving 12 bases not matched to a gene. The CDR3 here is CASGLSGSWDSYNEQFF. The DNA for the CDR3 is TGTGCTAGTGGCCTTAGCGGGAGTTGGGATAGCTACAATGAGCAGTTCTTC.

In this sample, this clone turned up once. The chain uses TRBV2 and TRBJ1-1; D remains unclear. V lost 2 bases to trimming and J lost 1 base, with 8 bases between them. The germline V gene has CDR1 SNHLY and CDR2 FYNNEI. This CDR3 has 14 amino acids. In nucleotides, the CDR3 is TGTGCCAGCAGTGAACAGTCCACGAACACTGAAGCTTTCTTT. This codes for CASSEQSTNTEAFF.

V gene TRBV7-9 combines with J gene TRBJ1-2; TRBD1 matches at 8 bases. The CDR3 is 13 amino acids. Germline V gives CDR1 SEHNR, CDR2 FQNEAQ (reference sequence). V lost 5 bases to trimming and J lost 8 bases; unmatched junction nucleotides: 7. The CDR3 protein is CASSRQGWEGYTF. The CDR3 DNA reads TGTGCCAGCAGCAGACAGGGGTGGGAAGGCTACACCTTC.

The V and J genes are TRBV11-2 and TRBJ2-1; weak D call: TRBD1 (6 bases). The germline V gene has CDR1 SGHAT and CDR2 FQNNGV. The CDR3 sequence is 13 residues long. With 0 bases removed from V and 8 bases from J, the gap between germline ends came to 8 bases. The CDR3 DNA is TGTGCCAGCAGCTTAGAGCCAGGGGATGAGCAGTTCTTC. It codes for CASSLEPGDEQFF.

The rearrangement joins TRBV6-2 or TRBV6-3 to TRBJ2-1, with 11 bases that match TRBD2. The V segment lost 5 bases and the J segment 5 bases; nucleotides outside the gene matches: 5. CDR1 MNHEY and CDR2 SVGEGT come from the germline V gene. This CDR3 is 15 amino acids long. The CDR3 nucleotides read TGTGCCAGCAGTACCGGGACTAGCGGAAACAATGAGCAGTTCTTC. It specifies CASSTGTSGNNEQFF.

The rearrangement uses TRBV9 and TRBJ2-2; tentative D call: TRBD2 (5 bases). The germline CDR1 and CDR2 sequences are SGDLS and YYNGEE. The CDR3 contains 17 residues. With 4 bases removed from V and 4 bases from J, the gap between germline ends came to 20 bases. The CDR3 bases are TGTGCCAGCAGCACGGCCGGGTCACCGAGGGTCACCGGGGAGCTGTTTTTT. As protein: CASSTAGSPRVTGELFF. Using reference TRBV9 and TRBJ2-2 for the parts outside the CDR3, the full variable domain is DSGVTQTPKHLITATGQRVTLRCSPRSGDLSVYWYQQSLDQGLQFLIQYYNGEERAKGNILERFSAQQFPDLHSELNLSSLELGDSALYFCASSTAGSPRVTGELFFGEGSRLTVL.

The chain combines TRBV7-9 with TRBJ1-1, with 7 nucleotides matching TRBD1. The CDR3 has 13 amino acids. Looked up from germline, CDR1 is SEHNR and CDR2 is FQNEAQ (reference sequence). J was trimmed by 4 bases and V by 6 bases; bases with no gene match: 5. The CDR3 sequence is CASRWDSGTEAFF. In nucleotides, the CDR3 is TGTGCCAGCAGGTGGGACAGTGGCACTGAAGCTTTCTTT.

The chain is built from TRBV11-3 and TRBJ1-2; D is unresolved. The CDR3 has 17 amino acids. The germline V gene has CDR1 SGHNT and CDR2 YENEEA. Trimming removed 4 bases at V and 2 bases at J, with 20 bases between. CDR3: CASSSRRSYSLNYGYTF. DNA of the CDR3: TGTGCCAGCAGCTCCCGGCGGTCCTATTCCCTGAACTATGGCTACACCTTC.

This clone has more than one count but fewer than ten. The V call is TRBV6-5, the J call TRBJ1-1; TRBD1 aligns across 7 bases. Looked up from germline, CDR1 is MNHEY and CDR2 is SVGAGI. The CDR3 is 13 amino acids. V trimming: 6 bases; J trimming: 5 bases; junction bases outside the gene matches: 6. The CDR3 spells CASRRGLGTEAFF. The CDR3 DNA is TGTGCCAGCAGGAGGGGGCTAGGGACTGAAGCTTTCTTT.

The chain links TRBV30 to TRBJ1-6; possibly TRBD1 for D (6 bases). V gave up 3 bases and J gave up 7 bases, with 13 bases separating them. There are 14 residues in the CDR3. Germline CDR1 and CDR2: GTSNPN and SVGIG (reference sequence). The CDR3 region is CAWRMTGTNSPLHF. CDR3 nucleotides: TGTGCCTGGAGGATGACAGGAACCAATTCACCCCTCCACTTT.

This chain connects TRBV14 to TRBJ1-1; D gene uncertain. The length of the CDR3 is 13 residues. The V end lost 2 bases, the J end lost 9 bases, and 13 bases lay between the germline ends. Germline V CDR1 and CDR2: SGHDN, FVKESK. CDR3 protein: CASSQMGEAKAFF. CDR3 in DNA: TGTGCCAGCAGCCAAATGGGTGAAGCGAAAGCTTTCTTT.

This clone was observed a few times. The chain combines TRBV27 with TRBJ2-1; maybe TRBD2 (6 bases). The ends were cut back, 5 bases at V and 8 bases at J, with 22 bases in the middle. The CDR3 totals 16 residues. Per the germline V gene, CDR1 is MNHEY and CDR2 is SMNVEV (reference sequence). CDR3 DNA sequence: TGTGCCAGCAGTCCGATACAGCGGGCAGGCCTTTATGAGCAGTTCTTC. Encoded protein: CASSPIQRAGLYEQFF.

The rearrangement links TRBV6-6 to TRBJ1-5, with a tentative D call TRBD1 (6 bases). The V gene's germline CDR1 is MNHNY and CDR2 SVGAGI (reference sequence). With 4 bases removed from V and 6 bases from J, the gap between germline ends came to 16 bases. The CDR3 is made up of 15 amino acids. CDR3 coding DNA: TGTGCCAGCAGTTTGTCAGGGGACGGAGGTCAGCCCCAGCATTTT. Protein sequence: CASSLSGDGGQPQHF.

The chain couples TRBV3-1 (or the pseudogene TRBV3-2) to TRBJ1-6, with 8 bases lining up with TRBD1. The V segment lost 3 bases and the J segment 9 bases; nucleotides outside the gene matches: 4. CDR3 size: 14 residues. CDR1 is LGHDT and CDR2 is YNNKEL in the germline V gene (reference sequence). In DNA, the CDR3 is TGTGCCAGCAGCCACCAGGGGGCCGGTTCACCCCTCCACTTT. Translated: CASSHQGAGSPLHF.

The V and J genes are TRBV29-1 and TRBJ1-1; D might be TRBD1 (6 bases). The CDR3 covers 13 residues. V was pared by 3 bases and J by 6 bases, with 14 bases between. CDR1 and CDR2 (germline): SQVTM, ANQGSEA. CDR3 DNA sequence: TGCAGCGTTGACGGCGGGGGCGGGCCTGAAGCTTTCTTT. Amino acids: CSVDGGGGPEAFF.

V is TRBV11-2 and J is TRBJ2-5; 9 nucleotides align to TRBD1. CDR1 is SGHAT and CDR2 is FQNNGV in the germline V gene. V lost 6 bases and J lost 4; bases outside the gene matches: 15. The CDR3 has 17 amino acids. In DNA, the CDR3 is TGTGCCAGCAGTTCCACACAGCACAGGGGGCGAGGAGAGACCCAGTACTTC. Translating it yields CASSSTQHRGRGETQYF.

The chain employs TRBV11-3 and TRBJ1-6; 7 bases match TRBD1. The CDR3 extends over 20 amino acids. V shed 4 bases, J shed 1 base, and the junction held 16 bases outside the gene matches. Germline CDR1 and CDR2: SGHNT and YENEEA. The CDR3 sequence is CASSCRNTTGEGSYNSPLHF. Written as DNA, the CDR3 is TGTGCCAGCAGCTGTCGTAATACAACAGGGGAAGGGTCCTATAATTCACCCCTCCACTTT.

As DNA, the CDR3 is TGCGCCAGCAGTCCGGGGGGCCGGCTTCTTAATTCACCCCTCCACTTT. This codes for CASSPGGRLLNSPLHF. This chain uses TRBV23-1 with TRBJ1-6; maybe TRBD1 (6 bases). Being an ORF, TRBV23-1 has a function that is uncertain. This CDR3 contains 16 residues. The V gene lost 4 bases and the J gene lost 6 bases, with 16 bases spanning the gap.

The rearrangement uses TRBV4-1 and TRBJ1-2; 9 nucleotides line up with TRBD1. The trim removed 0 bases at V and 3 bases at J, leaving 8 bases unmatched. The CDR3 runs 17 residues. CDR1 is MGHRA, CDR2 YSYEKL, per germline. The CDR3 is CASSQDRTGGFYYGYTF. The CDR3 nucleotides read TGCGCCAGCAGCCAAGATAGAACAGGGGGCTTCTACTATGGCTACACCTTC.

J is TRBJ1-6 and V is TRBV3-1 (or the pseudogene TRBV3-2), with unresolved D. Germline V CDR1 and CDR2: LGHDT, YNNKEL (reference sequence). Trimming took off 3 bases at V and 9 bases at J, with 6 bases between the two ends. The CDR3 has 12 residues. The CDR3 spells CASSHRASPLHF. In DNA, the CDR3 is TGTGCCAGCAGCCACCGAGCTTCACCCCTCCACTTT.

In DNA form, the CDR3 reads TGCGCCAGCAGCCGAGACGGGGTGAGCTCCTACGAGCAGTACTTC. Its protein is CASSRDGVSSYEQYF. The chain combines TRBV4-3 with TRBJ2-7, with D tentatively TRBD2 (5 bases). The CDR3 spans 15 residues. V lost 4 bases and J 0 bases, leaving 13 bases between the germline ends. Germline V lookup: CDR1 LGHNA, CDR2 YSLEER.

This chain uses TRBV29-1 with TRBJ2-1; 12 bases are shared with TRBD2. V was pared by 5 bases and J by 0 bases, with 8 bases of the junction left unmatched. The CDR3 has 17 residues. Germline CDR1 and CDR2: SQVTM and ANQGSEA. CDR3 DNA: TGCAGCGTTTTGGGACTAGCGGGCCCGAGCTCCTACAATGAGCAGTTCTTC. Protein product: CSVLGLAGPSSYNEQFF.

The chain is built from TRBV6-5 and TRBJ1-1; a weak D match, TRBD1 (5 bases). The CDR3 is 13 residues long. V lost 7 bases to trimming and J lost 8 bases, with 17 bases between them. In germline, CDR1 is MNHEY, CDR2 SVGAGI. The CDR3 region has the DNA TGTGCCAGCATACCGGGACTGCTAGGGGAAGCTTTCTTT. This codes for CASIPGLLGEAFF.

The chain uses TRBV20-1 and TRBJ2-3; D not resolved. Germline V gives CDR1 DFQATT, CDR2 SNEGSKA (reference sequence). This CDR3 spans 13 amino acids. V lost 3 bases, J lost 1 base, and 8 bases lay in between. CDR3 loop: CSASTPGTDTQYF. The CDR3 DNA reads as TGCAGTGCTAGTACCCCGGGCACAGATACGCAGTATTTT.

Points on this clone: The sample has other DNA sequences that encode this CDR3 too. The genes are TRBV29-1 and TRBJ1-5; maybe TRBD1 (5 bases). In germline, CDR1 is SQVTM, CDR2 ANQGSEA. Trimming pared 4 bases from V and 5 bases from J, leaving 9 bases between. This CDR3 has 12 residues. The CDR3 region has the DNA TGCAGCGTTGCTCAAGGGGATCAGCCCCAGCATTTT. As protein: CSVAQGDQPQHF.